This T cell receptor (beta chain) was found in a study of metastatic and nonmetastatic thyroid tumors. CDR1 and CDR2 (germline): SGHVS, FNYEAQ. The CDR3 has 14 residues. As to this clone: At one of its ends the junction is not consistent with the germline gene, which may arise from a read error.

The authors' processing: Clinicopathological groups supplied CDR3 differences that were used to build a distant-metastasis classifier for papillary thyroid cancer. MiXCR re-clonotyped the PCR reads for TCRdb. None of the V and J calls come from the authors' own analysis; TCRdb made them. Found here are about 19,000 clones, 37% of them singletons; the top ten hold about 25%. All patients reached thyroid surgery having received no treatment beforehand. The receptor was isolated from a female donor with papillary thyroid cancer or a benign thyroid nodule (not recorded which). Some clones in this sample may be carry-over from other donors' samples. Sequencing used tumor tissue. The chain couples TRBV7-6 to TRBJ2-1, with 11 bases lining up with TRBD2. The CDR3, as DNA: TGTGCCAGCAGCCTTAGCGGGGGGGCCAGTGAGCATTTCTTC. This translates into CASSLSGGASEHFF.